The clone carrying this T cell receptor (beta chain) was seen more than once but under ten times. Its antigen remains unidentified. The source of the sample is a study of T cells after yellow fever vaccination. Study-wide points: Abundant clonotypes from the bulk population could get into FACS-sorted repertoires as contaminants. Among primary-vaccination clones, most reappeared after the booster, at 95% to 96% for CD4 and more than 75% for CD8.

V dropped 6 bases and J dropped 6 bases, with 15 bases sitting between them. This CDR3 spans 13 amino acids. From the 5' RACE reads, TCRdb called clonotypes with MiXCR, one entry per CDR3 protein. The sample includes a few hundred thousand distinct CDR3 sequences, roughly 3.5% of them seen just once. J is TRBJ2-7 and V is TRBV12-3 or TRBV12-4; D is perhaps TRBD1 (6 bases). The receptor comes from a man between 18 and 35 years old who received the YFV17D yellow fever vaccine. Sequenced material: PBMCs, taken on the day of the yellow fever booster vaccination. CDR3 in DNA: TGTGCCAGCAGCCCGGGTATCAGGGGCGAGCAGTACTTC. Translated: CASSPGIRGEQYF.